This TCR beta chain was profiled in a study of blood T cell repertoires in COVID-19. In the study overall: Material from acute and convalescent COVID-19 was sourced from the United States, Italy and Spain. The analysed material was cDNA or gDNA that came from T cells, B-cell-depleted T cells, or PBMCs.

In Cohort 3, a recovered donor had either two negative PCRs, clearance, or symptom resolution. Study processing details: Estimates of nucleated cell counts were drawn from the amplification of reference gene primers. TCRdb's copy holds only in-frame clones and misses some; the assay was immunoSEQ multiplex PCR. From that table come the V and J calls and clone size; the DNA was used to work out D and trimming. The profile shows 150,000 to 200,000 clones, over 75% of them singletons. CDR1 LNHDA and CDR2 SQIVND come from the germline V gene (reference sequence). The CDR3 loop spans 13 amino acids. V was pared by 9 bases and J by 8 bases, with 8 bases of the junction left unmatched.

Sequencing used PBMCs or T cells enriched from blood (not recorded which). The chain recombines TRBV19 with TRBJ1-2; 11 positions agree with TRBD1. The clonotype was recovered from a woman in her forties or fifties who had recovered from COVID-19. CDR3 in DNA: TGTGCCAGCCAGTCGGACAGGGGGCCCGGCTACACCTTC. This gives the protein CASQSDRGPGYTF.